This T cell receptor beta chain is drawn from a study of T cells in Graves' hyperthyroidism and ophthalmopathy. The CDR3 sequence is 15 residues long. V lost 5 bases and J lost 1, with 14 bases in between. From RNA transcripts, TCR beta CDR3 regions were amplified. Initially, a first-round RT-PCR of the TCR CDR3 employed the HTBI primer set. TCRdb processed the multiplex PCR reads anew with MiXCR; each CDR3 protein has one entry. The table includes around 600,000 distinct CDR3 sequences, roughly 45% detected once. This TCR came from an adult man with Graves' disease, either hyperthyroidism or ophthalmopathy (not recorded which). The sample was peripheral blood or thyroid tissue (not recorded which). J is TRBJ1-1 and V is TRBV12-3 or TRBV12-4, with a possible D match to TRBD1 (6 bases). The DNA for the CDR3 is TGTGCCAGCAGTATCCACAGGGTACAGAACACTGAAGCTTTCTTT. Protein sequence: CASSIHRVQNTEAFF.